Listed below are T cell receptor beta chains from one sample, sequenced in a study of control samples from healthy donors and cancer patients. Data came from immunoSEQ multiplex PCR; TCRdb stores just in-frame clones and leaves some out. The table includes approximately 140,000 clones, around 85% detected once. The sequenced material came from blood. These receptors were obtained from a young woman in good health. The CDR3 runs from the conserved cysteine through the conserved F or W. Each record gives: V gene, D gene, J gene, clone size, CDR3 protein, CDR3 DNA. The D gene is left open where the match is weak. Only some rows state a clone size, as once, few, many or a class for expanded clones.

v_gene: TRBV24-1
d_gene: -
j_gene: TRBJ2-7
abundance: -
CDR3aa: CATSDTLYREQYF
CDR3nt: TGTGCCACCAGTGATACGCTTTATCGTGAGCAGTACTTC

v_gene: TRBV7-9
d_gene: -
j_gene: TRBJ1-3
abundance: -
CDR3aa: CASSLEAWHF
CDR3nt: TGTGCCAGCAGCCTGGAGGCGTGGCATTTT

v_gene: TRBV2
d_gene: TRBD2
j_gene: TRBJ2-2
abundance: -
CDR3aa: CASSLGLATGELFF
CDR3nt: TGTGCCAGCAGTTTGGGACTAGCGACCGGGGAGCTGTTTTTT

v_gene: TRBV2
d_gene: -
j_gene: TRBJ1-5
abundance: -
CDR3aa: CASSPSTGYNQPQHF
CDR3nt: TGTGCCAGCAGTCCCTCGACAGGATACAATCAGCCCCAGCATTTT

v_gene: TRBV7-9
d_gene: -
j_gene: TRBJ1-3
abundance: -
CDR3aa: CASSFGNTIYF
CDR3nt: TGTGCCAGCAGCTTCGGAAACACCATATATTTT

v_gene: TRBV12-5
d_gene: -
j_gene: TRBJ2-2
abundance: -
CDR3aa: CASGGGPLGTGELFF
CDR3nt: TGTGCTAGTGGCGGGGGGCCCCTCGGAACCGGGGAGCTGTTTTTT

v_gene: TRBV2
d_gene: TRBD1
j_gene: TRBJ1-2
abundance: few
CDR3aa: CASGQGEDYGYTF
CDR3nt: TGTGCCAGCGGACAGGGTGAGGACTATGGCTACACCTTC

v_gene: TRBV11-2
d_gene: -
j_gene: TRBJ1-1
abundance: -
CDR3aa: CASSAGPEAFF
CDR3nt: TGTGCCAGCAGCGCTGGGCCTGAAGCTTTCTTT

v_gene: TRBV19
d_gene: -
j_gene: TRBJ2-5
abundance: -
CDR3aa: CATQKGRGALQETQYF
CDR3nt: TGTGCCACACAAAAGGGACGGGGGGCCCTCCAAGAGACCCAGTACTTC

v_gene: TRBV6-6
d_gene: -
j_gene: TRBJ1-2
abundance: -
CDR3aa: CASSRDGSNYGYTF
CDR3nt: TGTGCCAGCAGTCGGGACGGCTCAAACTATGGCTACACCTTC

v_gene: TRBV3-1/TRBV3-2
d_gene: -
j_gene: TRBJ1-1
abundance: -
CDR3aa: CASSPRGNTEAFF
CDR3nt: TGTGCCAGCAGCCCTCGAGGGAACACTGAAGCTTTCTTT

v_gene: TRBV11-2
d_gene: -
j_gene: TRBJ2-1
abundance: -
CDR3aa: CASSFSSAYNEQFF
CDR3nt: TGTGCCAGCAGCTTCTCTAGCGCGTACAATGAGCAGTTCTTC

v_gene: TRBV21-1
d_gene: -
j_gene: TRBJ2-7
abundance: -
CDR3aa: CASSKVWGLGLYEQYF
CDR3nt: TGTGCCAGCAGCAAAGTTTGGGGGTTAGGTCTCTACGAGCAGTACTTC

v_gene: TRBV7-9
d_gene: -
j_gene: TRBJ1-1
abundance: -
CDR3aa: CASSEGGGTEAFF
CDR3nt: TGTGCCAGCAGTGAAGGGGGTGGAACTGAAGCTTTCTTT

v_gene: TRBV12-3/TRBV12-4
d_gene: -
j_gene: TRBJ1-5
abundance: -
CDR3aa: CASSFGQWAQHF
CDR3nt: TGTGCCAGCAGTTTCGGGCAATGGGCCCAGCATTTT

v_gene: TRBV11-2
d_gene: -
j_gene: TRBJ1-1
abundance: -
CDR3aa: CASSPRTNTEAFF
CDR3nt: TGTGCCAGCAGCCCGCGGACCAACACTGAAGCTTTCTTT

v_gene: TRBV2
d_gene: TRBD1
j_gene: TRBJ1-5
abundance: -
CDR3aa: CASKGQVSQPQHF
CDR3nt: TGTGCCAGCAAGGGACAGGTCAGTCAGCCCCAGCATTTT

v_gene: TRBV20-1
d_gene: -
j_gene: TRBJ1-2
abundance: -
CDR3aa: CSARGTLDYTF
CDR3nt: TGCAGTGCTAGGGGAACCCTCGACTACACCTTC

v_gene: TRBV6-5
d_gene: TRBD2
j_gene: TRBJ2-1
abundance: -
CDR3aa: CASTGTSVHEQFF
CDR3nt: TGTGCCAGCACCGGGACTAGTGTCCATGAGCAGTTCTTC

v_gene: TRBV11-3
d_gene: TRBD2
j_gene: TRBJ2-3
abundance: -
CDR3aa: CASSLFSGGLAGEDTQYF
CDR3nt: TGTGCCAGCAGCTTATTTTCCGGGGGATTAGCGGGAGAGGATACGCAGTATTTT

v_gene: TRBV19
d_gene: TRBD1
j_gene: TRBJ2-5
abundance: -
CDR3aa: CASAPGTGWGETQYF
CDR3nt: TGTGCCAGTGCGCCCGGGACAGGGTGGGGAGAGACCCAGTACTTC

v_gene: TRBV7-9
d_gene: -
j_gene: TRBJ2-5
abundance: -
CDR3aa: CASSFFEVAGETQYF
CDR3nt: TGTGCCAGCAGCTTTTTCGAGGTGGCCGGGGAGACCCAGTACTTC

v_gene: TRBV29-1
d_gene: TRBD1
j_gene: TRBJ1-1
abundance: -
CDR3aa: CSVRSDRVNTEAFF
CDR3nt: TGCAGCGTTCGATCGGACAGGGTGAACACTGAAGCTTTCTTT

v_gene: TRBV2
d_gene: TRBD1
j_gene: TRBJ1-3
abundance: once
CDR3aa: CASRPGTGGISGNTIYF
CDR3nt: TGTGCCAGCAGGCCGGGGACAGGGGGCATCTCTGGAAACACCATATATTTT

v_gene: TRBV7-2
d_gene: TRBD2
j_gene: TRBJ2-5
abundance: -
CDR3aa: CASSPLSSSGSRETQYF
CDR3nt: TGTGCCAGCAGCCCCCTTTCGAGTAGCGGGAGTCGTGAGACCCAGTACTTC

v_gene: TRBV11-2
d_gene: -
j_gene: TRBJ1-1
abundance: once
CDR3aa: CASNKALGRYTEAFF
CDR3nt: TGTGCCAGCAACAAAGCTTTGGGGAGATACACTGAAGCTTTCTTT

v_gene: TRBV28
d_gene: TRBD2
j_gene: TRBJ2-7
abundance: -
CDR3aa: CASSLGLAETYEQYF
CDR3nt: TGTGCCAGCAGTTTAGGGCTAGCGGAGACTTACGAGCAGTACTTC

v_gene: TRBV28
d_gene: TRBD1
j_gene: TRBJ2-5
abundance: -
CDR3aa: CASSLRLGQGSKETQYF
CDR3nt: TGTGCCAGCAGTTTACGCCTCGGACAGGGGAGTAAGGAGACCCAGTACTTC

v_gene: TRBV5-1
d_gene: TRBD2
j_gene: TRBJ2-2
abundance: -
CDR3aa: CASGSRTSGNTGELFF
CDR3nt: TGCGCCAGCGGATCAAGGACTAGCGGAAACACCGGGGAGCTGTTTTTT

v_gene: TRBV18
d_gene: -
j_gene: TRBJ1-5
abundance: -
CDR3aa: CASSPLASQPQHF
CDR3nt: TGTGCCAGCTCACCACTCGCAAGTCAGCCCCAGCATTTT

v_gene: TRBV2
d_gene: TRBD1
j_gene: TRBJ1-6
abundance: -
CDR3aa: CASSKQGADNNSPLHF
CDR3nt: TGTGCCAGCAGTAAACAGGGGGCAGATAATAATTCACCCCTCCACTTT

v_gene: TRBV12-3/TRBV12-4
d_gene: -
j_gene: TRBJ1-6
abundance: -
CDR3aa: CASSDSGNSPLHF
CDR3nt: TGTGCCAGCAGTGACAGTGGTAATTCACCCCTCCACTTT